The clone carrying this TCR beta chain was seen many times. The CDR3 totals 13 residues. The germline V gene has CDR1 ENHRY and CDR2 SYGVKD. V dropped 11 bases and J dropped 4 bases, with 17 bases sitting between them. One entry per CDR3 protein results from TCRdb running MiXCR on the RT-PCR reads. The table records 550,000 to 750,000 distinct CDR3 sequences, 14% of them present only once. Sequences were obtained from memory CD4+ T cells from blood. The chain carries TRBV10-3 and TRBJ2-5; possibly TRBD1 for D (5 bases). The sequence was obtained from a female donor in good health, serving as a healthy control. For the CDR3, the DNA is TGTGCCTCAAACCAGGGTTCCCTAGAGACCCAGTACTTC. Amino acids: CASNQGSLETQYF.